This TCR beta chain was captured in a study of T cells in Graves' hyperthyroidism and ophthalmopathy. V was trimmed by 6 bases and J by 4 bases, leaving 12 bases between them. This CDR3 comprises 14 residues. The germline V gene encodes CDR1 SGHTA and CDR2 FQGNSA. Amplified TCR beta CDR3 regions came from RNA transcripts. First-round RT-PCR targeting the TCR CDR3 was performed with the HTBI primer set. From the multiplex PCR reads, TCRdb called clonotypes with MiXCR, one entry per CDR3 protein. The sample has a few hundred thousand distinct CDR3 sequences; just over 45% are singletons. Uncontrolled infection, other autoimmune disease, pregnancy or lactation led to exclusion. Diagnoses were made from clinical symptoms, serum measures (thyroxine and TRAb), thyroid ultrasound and orbital computed tomography.

The V call is TRBV7-2, the J call TRBJ2-2, with D perhaps TRBD1 (5 bases). Sequenced material: peripheral blood or thyroid tissue (not recorded which). The TCR was taken from a woman aged 18-35 years with Graves' hyperthyroidism. CDR3: CASSPRQPTGELFF. CDR3 coding DNA: TGTGCCAGCAGTCCCCGACAGCCCACCGGGGAGCTGTTTTTT.